This T cell receptor beta chain was captured by sequencing in a study of T-cell reconstitution after alpha-beta-depleted transplantation in children. Looked up from germline, CDR1 is SGHTA and CDR2 is FQGNSA. Between the trimmed V and J ends, which lost 2 bases and 2 bases, there was a span of 16 bases. The CDR3 is 16 residues long. Regarding the study as a whole: When one year had passed after transplant, most T-cell counts and diversity came from newly produced T cells.

This clonotype appeared a few times. The antigen remains unidentified. This sample's TCRbeta library carried unique molecular identifier barcodes. Each CDR3 protein gets one entry after TCRdb re-called the PCR reads with MiXCR. The sample carries 200,000 or so distinct CDR3 sequences, about 7% recorded once. The TCR was taken from a boy aged 2 to 9 with acute lymphoblastic leukemia, due to receive a stem cell transplant. This rearrangement joins TRBV7-2 to TRBJ2-7; D is perhaps TRBD1 or TRBD2 (5 bases each). Sequenced material: PBMCs, taken before TCRalphabeta/CD19-depleted stem cell transplant. For the CDR3, the DNA is TGTGCCAGCAGCTTACAATTCGGGACCCTAACCTACGAGCAGTACTTC. It is translated as CASSLQFGTLTYEQYF. Full variable domain (remainder filled in from reference TRBV7-2 and TRBJ2-7): GAGVSQSPSNKVTEKGKDVELRCDPISGHTALYWYRQSLGQGLEFLIYFQGNSAPDKSGLPSDRFSAERTGGSVSTLTIQRTQQEDSAVYLCASSLQFGTLTYEQYFGPGTRLTVT.